A selection of T cell receptor beta chains follows, all from one sample in a study of CD8 T cells in ankylosing spondylitis. TCRdb re-analysed the 5' RACE reads in MiXCR, keeping a single row per CDR3 protein. The sample yields 350,000 to 450,000 distinct CDR3 sequences, 20% seen once. The sample taken for sequencing was blood, either unsorted or a sorted T cell fraction (not recorded which). These receptors all stem from a male donor with ankylosing spondylitis or in good health (not recorded which). CDR3s include the opening cysteine and the closing phenylalanine or tryptophan. A D gene is named only where the DNA matches it firmly. Clone size, where shown, is once, few, many, or a class for clones that have expanded.

TRBV3-1	.	few	TRBJ1-3	17	TGTGCCAGCAGCCAAGATATGGCGTACGGTTCTGGAAACACCATATATTTT	CASSQDMAYGSGNTIYF
TRBV2	.	few	TRBJ2-7	13	TGTGCCAGCGTCTTTTGGGAGTTGGACGAGCAGTACTTC	CASVFWELDEQYF
TRBV14	TRBD1	.	TRBJ2-1	14	TGTGCCAGCAGCCCGCTCGACAGGGACGATGAGCAGTTCTTC	CASSPLDRDDEQFF
TRBV15	TRBD2	.	TRBJ2-1	15	TGTGCCACCAGCAGAGATCTAGCGGGGCCCAATGAGCAGTTCTTC	CATSRDLAGPNEQFF
TRBV6-5	TRBD2	few	TRBJ2-5	17	TGTGCCAGCAGTCACACACTAGCGGGGGTGTCACAAGAGACCCAGTACTTC	CASSHTLAGVSQETQYF
TRBV18	TRBD1	.	TRBJ2-3	15	TGTGCCAGCTCACCACCGGGGACAGGGGTGGATACGCAGTATTTT	CASSPPGTGVDTQYF
TRBV7-9	TRBD2	.	TRBJ2-3	15	TGTGCCAGCAGCCGACTAGCGGGGTGGGCAGATACGCAGTATTTT	CASSRLAGWADTQYF
TRBV4-1	.	.	TRBJ2-2	13	TGCGCCAGCAGCCAAGTCCAGGGAGGGGAGCTGTTTTTT	CASSQVQGGELFF
TRBV12-3/TRBV12-4	.	many	TRBJ2-7	12	TGTGCCAGCAGTTCCAGCCGCTACGAGCAGTACTTC	CASSSSRYEQYF
TRBV3-1	TRBD1	.	TRBJ2-7	18	TGTGCCAGCAGTCGTCTCCGATTTCAGGGGGAAGCTGGCTACGAGCAGTACTTC	CASSRLRFQGEAGYEQYF
TRBV7-2	TRBD2	.	TRBJ2-3	15	TGTGCCAGCAGCTACGGGGGGGCGGGCACAGATACGCAGTATTTT	CASSYGGAGTDTQYF
TRBV7-3	TRBD2	.	TRBJ2-2	21	TGTGCCAGCAGCTTAAGCGAGCTTATCTTGGCGGGAGAGTCGTACACCGGGGAGCTGTTTTTT	CASSLSELILAGESYTGELFF
TRBV4-1	.	.	TRBJ1-1	17	TGCGCCAGCAGCCACCCCCTCAAAACTGAGGCAAACACTGAAGCTTTCTTT	CASSHPLKTEANTEAFF
TRBV7-9	.	.	TRBJ2-1	14	TGTGCCAGCAGAAAGACGGGGGCGAGGAATGAGCAGTTCTTC	CASRKTGARNEQFF
TRBV29-1	.	.	TRBJ2-1	13	TGCAGCGTCGCGGGCTTTCAGGGGAATGAGCAGTTCTTC	CSVAGFQGNEQFF
TRBV7-8	.	.	TRBJ1-1	15	TGTGCCAGCAGCCGACGTTTAGAACCGAACACTGAAGCTTTCTTT	CASSRRLEPNTEAFF
TRBV20-1	TRBD1	few	TRBJ2-7	15	TGCAGTGCTAGAGATCTCAGGGGGCCGCTCGGCGAGCAGTACTTC	CSARDLRGPLGEQYF
TRBV3-1	.	few	TRBJ2-5	16	TGTGCCAGCAGCCAAGGGGCGTCCGGACCCCAAGAGACCCAGTACTTC	CASSQGASGPQETQYF
TRBV12-3/TRBV12-4	.	.	TRBJ2-7	14	TGTGCCAGCAGTTTGCAGGCAAATTCCTACGAGCAGTACTTC	CASSLQANSYEQYF
TRBV5-1	.	few	TRBJ1-1	15	TGCGCCAGCAGCTCTGCCGGGGGGCTGAACACTGAAGCTTTCTTT	CASSSAGGLNTEAFF
TRBV29-1	.	few	TRBJ2-7	13	TGCAGCGTTGGGCGGCAGGGGAAGTACGAGCAGTACTTC	CSVGRQGKYEQYF
TRBV20-1	.	.	TRBJ2-5	11	TGCAGCGCCGGACCAACGGAGACCCAGTACTTC	CSAGPTETQYF
TRBV18	.	.	TRBJ2-1	14	TGTGCCAGCTCCCGGCAGTGGACAGAGGATGAGCAGTTCTTC	CASSRQWTEDEQFF
TRBV12-3/TRBV12-4	.	.	TRBJ1-4	14	TGTGCCAGCAGTTTTGTGGGGGAGAATGAAAAACTGTTTTTT	CASSFVGENEKLFF
TRBV20-1	TRBD2	few	TRBJ2-5	14	TGCAGTGCTGACGCGGGGGGTACTCAAGAGACCCAGTACTTC	CSADAGGTQETQYF
TRBV12-3/TRBV12-4	.	few	TRBJ1-2	15	TGTGCCAGCAGTTTTCGTCTCAAAGTTAACTATGGCTACACCTTC	CASSFRLKVNYGYTF
TRBV5-6	.	.	TRBJ1-5	16	TGTGCCAGCAGTCGCACTGTATCGGGGGCTTATCAGCCCCAGCATTTT	CASSRTVSGAYQPQHF
TRBV20-1	.	.	TRBJ1-1	13	TGCAGTGCTAGAGATGGAGGGAGGACTGAAGCTTTCTTT	CSARDGGRTEAFF
TRBV10-3	.	few	TRBJ1-1	16	TGTGCCATCAGTGGGACCGTGAGTCAGGTGAACACTGAAGCTTTCTTT	CAISGTVSQVNTEAFF
TRBV6-5	.	.	TRBJ2-7	15	TGTGCCAGCAGTTACTCGGCCTCTAGCTGGGACGAGCAGTACTTC	CASSYSASSWDEQYF
TRBV20-1	.	few	TRBJ2-7	15	TGCAGTGCTAGAAGCTCTAGCTTGAGCTCCTACGAGCAGTACTTC	CSARSSSLSSYEQYF
TRBV12-3/TRBV12-4	.	many	TRBJ2-2	13	TGTGCCAGCATCAGGGACGACACCGGGGAGCTGTTTTTT	CASIRDDTGELFF
TRBV19	.	.	TRBJ2-7	13	TGTGCCAGTAGTACCGAAGGGACTTACGAGCAGTACTTC	CASSTEGTYEQYF
TRBV27	TRBD1	.	TRBJ2-7	15	TGTGCCAGCAGCTGGGGACAGGGGACCTCCTACGAGCAGTACTTC	CASSWGQGTSYEQYF
TRBV7-9	.	few	TRBJ1-1	15	TGTGCCAGCAGCGACACCAGGGCTATGAACACTGAAGCTTTCTTT	CASSDTRAMNTEAFF
TRBV12-3/TRBV12-4	.	many	TRBJ2-7	13	TGTGCCAGCAGTCCCGCTATCGCCTACGAGCAGTACTTC	CASSPAIAYEQYF
TRBV12-3/TRBV12-4	.	few	TRBJ2-3	15	TGTGCCAGCAGCCTCTACACAGGACGCACAGATACGCAGTATTTT	CASSLYTGRTDTQYF
TRBV9	TRBD2	.	TRBJ2-7	15	TGTGCCAGCAGCGTCGGTAGCGGGGGTGAATACGAGCAGTACTTC	CASSVGSGGEYEQYF
TRBV4-2	TRBD2	.	TRBJ2-2	17	TGTGCCAGCAGCCAAGATCTTAGCGGGGTGATCACCGGGGAGCTGTTTTTT	CASSQDLSGVITGELFF
TRBV10-3	.	few	TRBJ1-5	13	TGTGCCATCAGGGCGGAGGGCAATCAGCCCCAGCATTTT	CAIRAEGNQPQHF
TRBV6-5	TRBD1	.	TRBJ2-3	16	TGTGCCAGCAGTTACGGGCTGGACAGGATCCCAGATACGCAGTATTTT	CASSYGLDRIPDTQYF
TRBV7-8	TRBD2	.	TRBJ2-3	17	TGTGCCAGCAGCTTAGACTCGGCCGGGGGGGCCGGAGATACGCAGTATTTT	CASSLDSAGGAGDTQYF